These 30 T cell receptor beta chains came from one sample sequenced in a study of blood T cells in healthy people across ages. A second 7 to 11 cycle PCR used barcoded and J-beta primers. TCRdb re-derived calls from the 5' RACE reads in MiXCR, one entry per CDR3 protein. The sample gives some 700,000 distinct CDR3 sequences, over 20% of which show up once; 20% to 25% is in the top ten. The material sequenced was blood. The receptor set was obtained from a man between 70 and 80 years old in good health.

This clonotype was seen at least ten times. This chain uses TRBV12-3 or TRBV12-4 with TRBJ2-1, with D possibly being TRBD2 (5 bases). The CDR3 is made up of 14 amino acids. V was pared by 1 base and J by 13 bases, with 17 bases between. The CDR3 spells CASSLGANRGSQFF. CDR3 nucleotide sequence: TGTGCCAGCAGTTTAGGGGCAAACCGGGGATCCCAGTTCTTC.

The genes are TRBV10-2 and TRBJ2-4; tentative D call: TRBD1 (5 bases). The CDR3 is 16 amino acids. With 0 bases removed from V and 0 bases from J, the gap between germline ends came to 9 bases. CDR1 and CDR2 (germline): WSHSY, SAAADI. CDR3 in DNA: TGCGCCAGCAGTGAGTCTGCCAGGGTAGCCAAAAACATTCAGTACTTC. Residues: CASSESARVAKNIQYF.

A few counts support this clonotype. The gene calls are TRBV28 and TRBJ2-1, with D perhaps TRBD1 (5 bases). Germline loops: CDR1 MDHEN, CDR2 SYDVKM. The CDR3 has 14 residues. Between the trimmed V and J ends, which lost 5 bases and 3 bases, there was a span of 11 bases. The CDR3 sequence is CASSRQPNYNEQFF. CDR3 DNA: TGTGCCAGCAGTAGACAGCCAAACTACAATGAGCAGTTCTTC.

The J gene is TRBJ2-2, the V gene TRBV7-6; 14 nucleotides line up with TRBD2. CDR3 length: 19 amino acids. In germline, CDR1 is SGHVS, CDR2 FNYEAQ. The trim removed 1 base at V and 6 bases at J, leaving 10 bases unmatched. This chain's CDR3 is CASSLEIPGLAGAAGELFF. CDR3 nucleotides: TGTGCCAGCAGCTTAGAGATTCCGGGACTAGCGGGAGCGGCCGGGGAGCTGTTTTTT. The full variable domain, its missing parts supplied by reference TRBV7-6 and TRBJ2-2, is GAGVSQSPRYKVTKRGQDVALRCDPISGHVSLYWYRQALGQGPEFLTYFNYEAQQDKSGLPNDRFSAERPEGSISTLTIQRTEQRDSAMYRCASSLEIPGLAGAAGELFFGEGSRLTVL.

This clonotype was counted ten times or more. J is TRBJ2-3 and V is TRBV2; TRBD1 or TRBD2 may be the D gene (5 bases each). CDR1 SNHLY and CDR2 FYNNEI come from the germline V gene. This CDR3 region has 13 residues. Trimming took 6 bases from V and 3 from J, leaving 10 bases between them. The CDR3 is CASRRGATDTQYF. The DNA of the CDR3 is TGTGCCAGCAGAAGGGGAGCTACAGATACGCAGTATTTT.

This clonotype was recorded a few times. This chain uses TRBV12-3 or TRBV12-4 with TRBJ1-1, with D maybe TRBD1 (6 bases). Trimming removed 6 bases from V and 6 bases from J, with 17 bases in between. This CDR3 contains 14 residues. DNA for the CDR3: TGTGCCAGCAGCTTCGAACAGGGCTTTGCTGAAGCTTTCTTT. Translating it yields CASSFEQGFAEAFF.

The J gene is TRBJ2-7, the V gene TRBV7-6; the D gene could be TRBD1 or TRBD2 (5 bases each). With 2 bases removed from V and 1 base from J, the gap between germline ends came to 15 bases. The CDR3 length is 16 residues. CDR1 and CDR2 from the germline V gene are SGHVS and FNYEAQ. CDR3 nucleotides: TGTGCCAGCAGCTTATCGCCAGGGTGGGAGTCCTACGAGCAGTACTTC. Amino acid sequence: CASSLSPGWESYEQYF.

The rearrangement uses TRBV6-5 and TRBJ1-2, with a weak D call TRBD1 (5 bases). V was trimmed by 5 bases and J by 4 bases, leaving 17 bases between them. Germline V gives CDR1 MNHEY, CDR2 SVGAGI. The CDR3 length is 15 residues. The CDR3 spells CASSRRRDGGYGYTF. The CDR3 nucleotides are TGTGCCAGCAGTCGCAGGCGGGACGGTGGCTATGGCTACACCTTC.

In its sample, this clonotype was seen a few times. The gene calls are TRBV6-1 and TRBJ2-7; TRBD1 matches at 7 bases. The CDR3 length is 16 residues. With 6 bases clipped from V and 0 bases from J, the junction kept 11 bases outside the gene matches. CDR1 and CDR2 from the germline V gene are MNHNS and SASEGT. The chain's CDR3 is CASSDGRDRFSYEQYF. The CDR3 DNA sequence: TGTGCCAGCAGCGATGGTCGGGACAGATTCTCCTACGAGCAGTACTTC.

Only a few counts were recorded for this clonotype. The genes are TRBV9 and TRBJ1-4, with unresolved D. This CDR3 contains 14 residues. The V and J ends lost 1 base and 0 bases respectively, with 4 bases between them. Germline V CDR1 and CDR2: SGDLS, YYNGEE. The CDR3 DNA is TGTGCCAGCAGCGTACAGTCAACTAATGAAAAACTGTTTTTT. This codes for CASSVQSTNEKLFF.

This clonotype was seen only a few times. The V call is TRBV10-3, the J call TRBJ2-1, with D perhaps matching TRBD1 or TRBD2 (5 bases each). Between the trimmed V and J ends, which lost 0 bases and 1 base, there was a span of 13 bases. The CDR3 has 17 residues. Per germline, CDR1 ENHRY and CDR2 SYGVKD. The CDR3: CAISESKDGTSYNEQFF. The CDR3 DNA reads TGTGCCATCAGTGAGTCAAAGGACGGGACGTCCTACAATGAGCAGTTCTTC.

The chain carries TRBV28 and TRBJ2-3; weak D call: TRBD2 (6 bases). Germline-derived CDR1 and CDR2 are MDHEN and SYDVKM. The CDR3 sequence is 14 residues long. V was pared by 5 bases and J by 6 bases, with 15 bases between. CDR3 DNA: TGTGCCAGCAGTCGGGACTCACTCACGGATACGCAGTATTTT. Its translation: CASSRDSLTDTQYF.

CDR3 in amino acids: CASSLNRTVGYTF. DNA of the CDR3: TGCGCCAGCAGCTTGAATCGGACAGTTGGCTACACCTTC. The chain employs TRBV5-1 and TRBJ1-2; tentative D call: TRBD1 (6 bases). Germline CDR1 SGHRS, CDR2 YFSETQ. V dropped 1 base and J dropped 7 bases, with 11 bases sitting between them. The CDR3 extends over 13 amino acids.

The chain joins TRBV6-5 to TRBJ1-2; no firm D call. This CDR3 is built from 12 residues. The germline V and J ends were trimmed by 8 bases and 2 bases, with 9 bases remaining between them. Germline V gene data show CDR1 as MNHEY and CDR2 as SVGAGI. The CDR3 nucleotides are TGTGCCAGCGGAGAGACCAACTATGGCTACACCTTC. This codes for CASGETNYGYTF.

The chain employs TRBV7-4 and TRBJ1-6, with 9 bases lining up with TRBD1. V dropped 5 bases and J dropped 13; count of bases not matched to a gene: 15. There are 16 residues in the CDR3. Germline CDR1 reads SGHVT; CDR2 reads SQSDAQ. The CDR3 sequence: CASSARPGQGKPPLHF. The CDR3 nucleotides are TGTGCCAGCAGCGCACGGCCGGGACAGGGAAAACCTCCCCTCCACTTT.

The chain carries TRBV7-8 and TRBJ2-3; 8 positions agree with TRBD2. V was clipped by 0 bases and J by 8 bases; unmatched bases: 7. The CDR3 runs to 15 residues. CDR1 SGHVS and CDR2 FQNEAQ come from the germline V gene. The CDR3 DNA sequence: TGTGCCAGCAGCTTAGCTAGCGGGGAAAGGACTACGCAGTATTTT. Its protein product is CASSLASGERTTQYF. The variable domain in full, with the rest retrieved from reference TRBV7-8 and TRBJ2-3, is GAGVSQSPRYKVAKRGQDVALRCDPISGHVSLFWYQQALGQGPEFLTYFQNEAQLDKSGLPSDRFFAERPEGSVSTLKIQRTQQEDSAVYLCASSLASGERTTQYFGPGTRLTVL.

This rearrangement joins TRBV9 to TRBJ1-2; D unresolved. The CDR3 is 14 amino acids. From germline, CDR1 is SGDLS and CDR2 YYNGEE. Trimming removed 0 bases from V and 7 bases from J, with 13 bases in between. The CDR3 reads CASSVAAFLSGYTF. For the CDR3, the DNA is TGTGCCAGCAGCGTAGCGGCCTTTTTAAGTGGCTACACCTTC. Variable domain in full (rest from reference TRBV9 and TRBJ1-2): DSGVTQTPKHLITATGQRVTLRCSPRSGDLSVYWYQQSLDQGLQFLIQYYNGEERAKGNILERFSAQQFPDLHSELNLSSLELGDSALYFCASSVAAFLSGYTFGSGTRLTVV.

This clonotype has only a few counts. The chain carries TRBV5-1 and TRBJ2-1, with 11 bases that match TRBD2. Germline V gene sequence: CDR1 SGHRS, CDR2 YFSETQ. With 4 bases clipped from V and 4 bases from J, the junction kept 4 bases outside the gene matches. The CDR3 has 15 residues. The CDR3, as DNA: TGCGCCAGCAGCACCGCTAGCGGGGGGTACAATGAGCAGTTCTTC. Translating it yields CASSTASGGYNEQFF.

The V call is TRBV3-1, the J call TRBJ2-5; TRBD2 aligns across 7 bases. CDR1 LGHDT and CDR2 YNNKEL come from the germline V gene (reference sequence). The CDR3 is made up of 15 amino acids. V shed 4 bases and J 5 bases; nucleotides not matched to a gene: 10. This CDR3 is CASSRSRLAGETQYF. The CDR3 DNA reads TGTGCCAGCAGCCGCAGTCGACTAGCTGGGGAGACCCAGTACTTC.

There are a few counts of this clonotype. The chain uses TRBV7-9 and TRBJ1-2; 7 nucleotides agree with TRBD1. The CDR3 is 14 amino acids. Germline lookup yields CDR1 SEHNR and CDR2 FQNEAQ (reference sequence). The V and J ends lost 0 bases and 6 bases, in that order; junction bases with no gene match: 4. The DNA of the CDR3 is TGTGCCAGCAGCTTAGCTAAGGGGGCACATGGCTACACCTTC. It is translated as CASSLAKGAHGYTF. Together with reference TRBV7-9 and TRBJ1-2, the CDR3 gives the full variable domain: DTGVSQNPRHKITKRGQNVTFRCDPISEHNRLYWYRQTLGQGPEFLTYFQNEAQLEKSRLLSDRFSAERPKGSFSTLEIQRTEQGDSAMYLCASSLAKGAHGYTFGSGTRLTVV.

This clonotype was seen only a few times. The CDR3 loop reads CASSPPGVPEGYTF. The CDR3, as DNA: TGTGCCAGCTCACCACCAGGGGTGCCGGAAGGCTACACCTTC. The chain carries TRBV18 and TRBJ1-2; TRBD1 might be the D (5 bases). With 0 bases removed from V and 8 bases from J, the gap between germline ends came to 13 bases. Germline V CDR1 and CDR2: KGHSH, LQKENI. The CDR3 covers 14 residues. The variable domain in full, completed from reference TRBV18 and TRBJ1-2, reads NAGVMQNPRHLVRRRGQEARLRCSPMKGHSHVYWYRQLPEEGLKFMVYLQKENIIDESGMPKERFSAEFPKEGPSILRIQQVVRGDSAAYFCASSPPGVPEGYTFGSGTRLTVV.

The chain carries TRBV20-1 and TRBJ1-5, with TRBD1 matching 11 bases. The length of the CDR3 is 16 residues. Trimming at V came to 5 bases and at J to 0 bases, leaving 6 bases not matched to a gene. Germline loops: CDR1 DFQATT, CDR2 SNEGSKA (reference sequence). The CDR3 coding sequence is TGCAGTGCTGGGACAGGGGGAGCATATAGCAATCAGCCCCAGCATTTT. The encoded protein is CSAGTGGAYSNQPQHF.

The chain has TRBV12-3 or TRBV12-4 and TRBJ1-4; D remains unclear. V lost 7 bases, J lost 3 bases, and 12 bases lay in between. CDR3 size: 14 residues. Here the CDR3 DNA reads TGTGCCAGCAAAACCAAGGGATCTAATGAAAAACTGTTTTTT. Translation gives CASKTKGSNEKLFF.

The chain employs TRBV28 and TRBJ2-1; possible D gene TRBD1, 6 bases. The CDR3 spans 14 residues. CDR1 and CDR2 from the germline V gene are MDHEN and SYDVKM. V gave up 3 bases and J gave up 9 bases, with 15 bases separating them. The CDR3: CASSFLRGRGEQFF. The CDR3 DNA follows: TGTGCCAGCAGTTTTCTCAGGGGCAGGGGTGAGCAGTTCTTC.

Here the CDR3 DNA reads TGTGCCAGCAGCTTAGTGCCGCTGCCTCCTGAGACCCAGTACTTC. Protein: CASSLVPLPPETQYF. The chain recombines TRBV11-2 with TRBJ2-5; no reliable D call. Trimming stripped 1 base from V and 5 bases from J, with 14 bases between. Germline V gene sequence: CDR1 SGHAT, CDR2 FQNNGV. The CDR3 length is 15 residues.

The J gene is TRBJ1-4, the V gene TRBV25-1, with TRBD1 identical over 9 bases. Germline CDR1 and CDR2: MGHDK and SYGVNS. V trimming: 3 bases; J trimming: 4 bases; junction bases outside the gene matches: 9. CDR3 length: 17 residues. This CDR3 is CASSDGTGSAYNEKLFF. The CDR3 DNA sequence: TGTGCCAGCAGTGACGGGACAGGGTCCGCTTATAATGAAAAACTGTTTTTT.

The table lists this clonotype with many counts. The rearrangement uses TRBV29-1 and TRBJ1-4; D perhaps matches TRBD1 (5 bases). V was pared by 3 bases and J by 14 bases, with 10 bases between. CDR1 and CDR2 from the germline V gene are SQVTM and ANQGSEA. This CDR3 contains 10 residues. The CDR3 nucleotides read TGCAGCGTTGAGGCAGGGACTCTGTTTTTT. This gives the protein CSVEAGTLFF.

V usage is TRBV6-5 and J usage is TRBJ2-5; 9 bases map to TRBD1. This CDR3 region has 14 residues. The V gene's germline CDR1 is MNHEY and CDR2 SVGAGI. Trimming removed 7 bases from V and 2 bases from J; junction bases left unmatched: 5. The CDR3 bases are TGTGCCAGCACTAGGGACAGGGCACAAGAGACCCAGTACTTC. Amino acid sequence: CASTRDRAQETQYF.

V and J are TRBV12-3 or TRBV12-4 and TRBJ2-6, with D perhaps TRBD1 or TRBD2 (5 bases each). Trimming stripped 11 bases from V and 0 bases from J, with 11 bases between. CDR3 length: 14 residues. The CDR3 loop is CAASRGSGANVLTF. The DNA of the CDR3 is TGTGCCGCCTCGAGGGGCTCTGGGGCCAACGTCCTGACTTTC.

The chain joins TRBV7-2 to TRBJ2-1; D is perhaps TRBD1 or TRBD2 (5 bases each). V was pared by 5 bases and J by 7 bases, with 18 bases between. Germline V gene lookup returns CDR1 SGHTA and CDR2 FQGNSA. This CDR3 region has 15 residues. As DNA, the CDR3 is TGTGCCAGCAGCCCCCAGTGGGACCCGGGAAATGAGCAGTTCTTC. As protein: CASSPQWDPGNEQFF.